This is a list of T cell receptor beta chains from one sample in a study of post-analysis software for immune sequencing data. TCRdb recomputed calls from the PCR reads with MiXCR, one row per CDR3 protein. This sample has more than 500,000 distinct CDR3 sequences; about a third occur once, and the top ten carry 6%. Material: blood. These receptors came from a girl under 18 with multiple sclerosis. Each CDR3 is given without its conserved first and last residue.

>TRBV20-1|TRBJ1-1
SARVSRWTAGTEAF
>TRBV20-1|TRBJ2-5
SAIPGLAEHQETQY
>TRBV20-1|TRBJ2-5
SARQEVTQY
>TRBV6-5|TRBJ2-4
ASRGTAKNIQY
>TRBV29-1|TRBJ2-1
SVELGGAPNEQF
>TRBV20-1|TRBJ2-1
SAVWVQSYNEQF
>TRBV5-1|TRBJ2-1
ASSLVRQEQF
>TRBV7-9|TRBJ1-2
ASSLFPSRDRGKGYT
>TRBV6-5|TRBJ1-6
ASSPRDYNSPLH
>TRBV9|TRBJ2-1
ASSFSGGISYNEQF
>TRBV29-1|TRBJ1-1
SVEVLTEAF
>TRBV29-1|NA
SVEREIAGGGEQY
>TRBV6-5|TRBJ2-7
ASSPLRDSYEQY
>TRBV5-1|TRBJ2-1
ASSKGQGSSYNEQF
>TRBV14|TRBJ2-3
ASSQYPLAELTDTQY
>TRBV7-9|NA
ASSFYETQY
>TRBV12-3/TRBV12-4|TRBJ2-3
ASRGKGRTDTQY
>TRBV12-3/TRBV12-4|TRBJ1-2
ASRWGTGHLYGYT
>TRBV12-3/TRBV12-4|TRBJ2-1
ASTMTGVNEQF
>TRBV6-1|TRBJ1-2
AGDRAGAGYT
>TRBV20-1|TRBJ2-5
SARDPGLDQETQY
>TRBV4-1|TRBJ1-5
ASGSARLGQPQH